One sample yielded the 19 T cell receptor beta chains listed below, sequenced in a study of a mutant IDH1 vaccine in newly diagnosed glioma (dated by TCRdb to the early 2020s). The antigens of these receptors remain unknown. The library came from the immunoSEQ multiplex PCR assay. TCRdb re-hosts the immuneACCESS table, in-frame sequences only. Its copies lack some clones; in the studies checked, an unresolved V gene accounts for under half of them, and the cause for the rest is not known. The sample contains about 64,000 clones, less than 85% of them found a single time. The ten largest make up about 9.4% of the sample. The time point label on this specimen signifies: week 11, during vaccination. Each vaccine dose was 300 ug of a 20-mer mutant IDH1 peptide in Montanide, given subcutaneously with topical imiquimod. This sample comprised PBMCs, obtained from a glioma patient whose treatment included an IDH1 peptide vaccine. The origin of the receptors is a woman aged 50 to 60 with glioma.

This clone was observed a single time. V gene TRBV7-2 combines with J gene TRBJ2-7; TRBD2 matches 11 bases. J gave up 3 bases and V 5 bases, and 3 bases lay outside the gene matches. The CDR3 length is 14 residues. CDR1 SGHTA and CDR2 FQGNSA come from the germline V gene. The CDR3 region is CASSPSGGNYEQYF. CDR3 DNA: TGTGCCAGCAGCCCTAGCGGGGGGAACTACGAGCAGTACTTC.

The chain links TRBV5-1 to TRBJ1-2; no clear D. Per germline, CDR1 SGHRS and CDR2 YFSETQ. V was pared by 3 bases and J by 1 base, with 1 base between. This CDR3 spans 11 amino acids. The CDR3 DNA is TGCGCCAGCAGCTATAACTATGGCTACACCTTC. This gives the protein CASSYNYGYTF.

The chain combines TRBV6-5 with TRBJ1-5, with D perhaps matching TRBD1 (5 bases). The CDR3 is 13 amino acids. V was clipped by 8 bases and J by 5 bases, with 13 bases between them. The V gene's germline CDR1 is MNHEY and CDR2 SVGAGI. Here the CDR3 reads CASGRAWDQPQHF. The CDR3 coding sequence is TGTGCCAGCGGCAGGGCCTGGGATCAGCCCCAGCATTTT.

The V call is TRBV19, the J call TRBJ1-4, with 7 bases lining up with TRBD1. The CDR3 extends over 17 amino acids. V lost 5 bases, J lost 0 bases, and 9 bases stayed unmatched. The V gene's germline CDR1 is LNHDA and CDR2 SQIVND (reference sequence). CDR3 nucleotides: TGTGCCAGTAGTCCCCGGGGACAGTCTGCAACTAATGAAAAACTGTTTTTT. It encodes CASSPRGQSATNEKLFF.

The table lists this clone with a count of one. This chain links TRBV5-1 with TRBJ2-7, with TRBD1 as a possible D gene (5 bases). Germline V gene sequence: CDR1 SGHRS, CDR2 YFSETQ. Trimming took off 4 bases at V and 2 bases at J, with 13 bases between the two ends. This CDR3 spans 14 amino acids. CDR3 region: CASSPVGPTYEQYF. CDR3 coding DNA: TGCGCCAGCAGCCCCGTGGGGCCCACCTACGAGCAGTACTTC.

The table lists this clone with a count of one. The chain carries TRBV5-1 and TRBJ1-2; perhaps TRBD1 as D (6 bases). Trimming cost V 5 bases and J 2 bases, with 25 bases left between them. The CDR3 extends over 18 amino acids. Per the germline V gene, CDR1 is SGHRS and CDR2 is YFSETQ. This CDR3 is CASSSLGTDRLENYGYTF. CDR3 nucleotides: TGCGCCAGCAGTTCCCTGGGGACTGACAGGCTCGAGAACTATGGCTACACCTTC.

The V gene is TRBV14, the J gene TRBJ1-3; D unclear. The CDR3 runs 18 residues. Germline lookup yields CDR1 SGHDN and CDR2 FVKESK. Trimming stripped 1 base from V and 2 bases from J, with 18 bases between. CDR3 DNA sequence: TGTGCCAGCAGCCAAGGACTAGTAGATGGGGTTCCTGGAAACACCATATATTTT. Translated, it gives CASSQGLVDGVPGNTIYF.

The chain combines TRBV27 with TRBJ1-5, with 9 bases aligning to TRBD1. Trimming at V came to 8 bases and at J to 1 base, leaving 3 bases not matched to a gene. Germline loops: CDR1 MNHEY, CDR2 SMNVEV (reference sequence). The CDR3 totals 14 residues. DNA of the CDR3: TGTGCCAGCGCCGGGACAGGGAGCAATCAGCCCCAGCATTTT. It translates to CASAGTGSNQPQHF.

The chain uses TRBV30 and TRBJ1-5; D is perhaps TRBD1 (6 bases). Trimming stripped 5 bases from V and 3 bases from J, with 14 bases between. Germline V gene sequence: CDR1 GTSNPN, CDR2 SVGIG (reference sequence). This CDR3 comprises 14 residues. Written as DNA, the CDR3 is TGTGCCTGGGGGGGGGCCGATAACAATCAGCCCCAGCATTTT. This translates into CAWGGADNNQPQHF.

This clone was recorded only once. V is TRBV6-5 and J is TRBJ1-2, with D unresolved. The CDR3 loop spans 14 amino acids. The germline V and J ends were trimmed by 2 bases and 2 bases, with 9 bases remaining between them. Germline CDR1 reads MNHEY; CDR2 reads SVGAGI. CDR3 sequence reads: CASSYLGPNYGYTF. Written as DNA, the CDR3 is TGTGCCAGCAGTTACCTAGGGCCGAACTATGGCTACACCTTC.

This chain connects TRBV7-9 to TRBJ2-3; possibly TRBD1 for D (5 bases). The V and J ends lost 2 bases and 4 bases respectively, with 7 bases between them. The CDR3 sequence is 13 residues long. Germline V gene sequence: CDR1 SEHNR, CDR2 FQNEAQ (reference sequence). Here the CDR3 reads CASSLKGADTQYF. For the CDR3, the DNA is TGTGCCAGCAGCTTAAAAGGGGCAGATACGCAGTATTTT.

This clone appeared a few times. The chain carries TRBV5-4 and TRBJ1-1; D is uncertain. Germline CDR1 and CDR2: SGHNT and YYREEE (reference sequence). V lost 4 bases and J 1 base, leaving 14 bases between the germline ends. The CDR3 contains 15 residues. The CDR3 DNA sequence: TGTGCCAGCAGCCCCGGCGGGAGTTCGAACACTGAAGCTTTCTTT. Its translation is CASSPGGSSNTEAFF.

V is TRBV30 and J is TRBJ1-2, with TRBD1 as a possible D gene (6 bases). The germline V gene has CDR1 GTSNPN and CDR2 SVGIG (reference sequence). Trimming removed 5 bases from V and 5 bases from J, with 18 bases in between. The CDR3 covers 14 residues. This CDR3 is CAWLNGGAVYGYTF. The CDR3, as DNA: TGTGCCTGGTTAAACGGGGGCGCTGTATATGGCTACACCTTC.

The chain carries TRBV9 and TRBJ2-7; D perhaps matches TRBD2 (6 bases). The germline V gene has CDR1 SGDLS and CDR2 YYNGEE. V lost 3 bases and J lost 1, with 14 bases in between. The CDR3 consists of 15 residues. CDR3 region: CASSESGEASYEQYF. The CDR3 coding sequence is TGTGCCAGCAGCGAGTCGGGGGAGGCGTCCTACGAGCAGTACTTC.

This clone came up once. The J gene is TRBJ1-3, the V gene TRBV2; D unresolved. CDR1 SNHLY and CDR2 FYNNEI come from the germline V gene. The length of the CDR3 is 14 residues. Trimming left V 10 bases short and J 2 bases short, with 15 bases between. The CDR3 coding sequence is TGTGCCACCGCCCCAGGTAATCCTGGAAACACCATATATTTT. Protein: CATAPGNPGNTIYF.

V usage is TRBV19 and J usage is TRBJ1-5; TRBD1 might be the D (5 bases). Trimming removed 8 bases from V and 0 bases from J, with 8 bases in between. From germline, CDR1 is LNHDA and CDR2 SQIVND (reference sequence). CDR3 length equals 13 residues. The chain's CDR3 is CASRDFSNQPQHF. The CDR3 nucleotides are TGTGCCAGTCGGGACTTTAGCAATCAGCCCCAGCATTTT.

The V gene is TRBV4-1, the J gene TRBJ2-2, with D unclear. CDR1 MGHRA and CDR2 YSYEKL come from the germline V gene. The CDR3 has 19 residues. Trimming pared 2 bases from V and 3 bases from J, leaving 22 bases between. The CDR3 nucleotides are TGCGCCAGCAGCCAAAAGGCAGGCGCTTCCTCAGCTTACACCGGGGAGCTGTTTTTT. This gives the protein CASSQKAGASSAYTGELFF.

The chain combines TRBV7-8 with TRBJ2-7; 8 bases fit TRBD1. V gave up 5 bases and J gave up 1 base; unmatched junction bases: 4. This CDR3 contains 14 residues. Germline assignment: CDR1 SGHVS and CDR2 FQNEAQ. The CDR3 spells CASSPTGGSYEQYF. Written as DNA, the CDR3 is TGTGCCAGCAGCCCAACAGGGGGATCCTACGAGCAGTACTTC.

The rearrangement links TRBV10-3 to TRBJ1-3; D is possibly TRBD1 (6 bases). Trimming pared 6 bases from V and 1 base from J, leaving 10 bases between. CDR3 length: 14 amino acids. Per the germline V gene, CDR1 is ENHRY and CDR2 is SYGVKD. The CDR3 loop is CAIRSGDSGNTIYF. The CDR3 DNA sequence: TGTGCCATCAGGTCAGGGGATTCTGGAAACACCATATATTTT.